This TCR beta chain was identified during a study of PD-L1 blockade in urothelial cancer. Across the study: Enrolled patients had been treated previously with 0 to 3 chemotherapy regimens.

Germline V gives CDR1 SGDLS, CDR2 YYNGEE. The V end was cut by 3 bases, the J end by 0 bases, with 12 bases between. This CDR3 is built from 15 residues. Time point indicated: pretreatment peripheral blood. Patients were diagnosed with urothelial carcinoma, either locally advanced or metastatic. Synthetic analogs of TCR templates were spiked into every PCR. Some clones are missing from TCRdb's copy, which holds only in-frame ones; the method was immunoSEQ multiplex PCR. The sample holds 60,000 to 75,000 clones; 84% are singletons and the top ten take roughly 9%. Sample: PBMCs, taken around atezolizumab (anti-PD-L1) treatment. This clonotype originated in a woman in her 70s with urothelial cancer. The V and J genes are TRBV9 and TRBJ2-5, with TRBD2 as a possible D gene (6 bases). The CDR3 bases are TGTGCCAGCAGCGGATCGGGGGTGTACCAAGAGACCCAGTACTTC. It encodes CASSGSGVYQETQYF.